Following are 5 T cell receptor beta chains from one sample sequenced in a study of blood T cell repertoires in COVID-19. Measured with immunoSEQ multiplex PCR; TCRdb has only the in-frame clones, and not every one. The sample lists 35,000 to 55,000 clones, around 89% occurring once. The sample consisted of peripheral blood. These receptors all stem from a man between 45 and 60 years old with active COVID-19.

CDR3 amino acids: CASSLALGTVKETQYF. The DNA of the CDR3 is TGCGCCAGCAGCTTGGCCCTCGGGACAGTTAAAGAGACCCAGTACTTC. The chain links TRBV5-1 to TRBJ2-5; 7 nucleotides align to TRBD1. The V and J ends lost 0 bases and 3 bases, in that order; junction bases with no gene match: 8. From germline, CDR1 is SGHRS and CDR2 YFSETQ. The CDR3 contains 16 residues. The full variable domain, with the rest looked up from reference TRBV5-1 and TRBJ2-5, is KAGVTQTPRYLIKTRGQQVTLSCSPISGHRSVSWYQQTPGQGLQFLFEYFSETQRNKGNFPGRFSGRQFSNSRSEMNVSTLELGDSALYLCASSLALGTVKETQYFGPGTRLLVL.

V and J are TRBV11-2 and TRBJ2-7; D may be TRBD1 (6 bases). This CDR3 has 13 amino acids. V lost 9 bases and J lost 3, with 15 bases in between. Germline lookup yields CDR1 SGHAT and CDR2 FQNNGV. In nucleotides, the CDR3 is TGTGCCAGTCAAGACAGGCTCCTCTACGAGCAGTACTTC. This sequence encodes CASQDRLLYEQYF.

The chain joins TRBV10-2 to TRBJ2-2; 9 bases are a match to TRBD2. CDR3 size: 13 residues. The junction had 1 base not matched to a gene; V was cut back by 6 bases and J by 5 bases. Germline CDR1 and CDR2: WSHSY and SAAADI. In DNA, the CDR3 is TGCGCCAGCAGCCTAGCGGGGACCGGGGAGCTGTTTTTT. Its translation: CASSLAGTGELFF.

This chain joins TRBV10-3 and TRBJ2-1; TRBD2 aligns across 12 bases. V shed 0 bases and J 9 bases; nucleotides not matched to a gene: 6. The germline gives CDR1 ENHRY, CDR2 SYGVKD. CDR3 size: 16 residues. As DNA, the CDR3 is TGTGCCATCAGTGAGTCTGCTAGCGGGGGGGCGGGTGAGCAGTTCTTC. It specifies CAISESASGGAGEQFF.

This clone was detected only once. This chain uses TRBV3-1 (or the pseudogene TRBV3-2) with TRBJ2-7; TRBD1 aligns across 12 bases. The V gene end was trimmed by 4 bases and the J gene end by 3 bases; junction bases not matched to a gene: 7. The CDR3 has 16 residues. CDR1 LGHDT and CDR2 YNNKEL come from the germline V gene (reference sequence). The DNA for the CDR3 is TGTGCCAGCAGCCTAAAGGGACAGGGGGCTTGCTACGAGCAGTACTTC. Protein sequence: CASSLKGQGACYEQYF.